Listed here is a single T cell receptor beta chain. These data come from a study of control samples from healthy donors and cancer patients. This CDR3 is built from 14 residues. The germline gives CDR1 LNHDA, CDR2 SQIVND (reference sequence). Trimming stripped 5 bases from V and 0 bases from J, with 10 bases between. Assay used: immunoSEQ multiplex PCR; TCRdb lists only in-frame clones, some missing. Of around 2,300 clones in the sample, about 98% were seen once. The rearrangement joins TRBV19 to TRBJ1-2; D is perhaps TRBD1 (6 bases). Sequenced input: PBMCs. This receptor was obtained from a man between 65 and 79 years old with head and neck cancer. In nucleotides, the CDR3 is TGTGCCAGTAGTGTGACAGGTGCTAACTATGGCTACACCTTC. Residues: CASSVTGANYGYTF. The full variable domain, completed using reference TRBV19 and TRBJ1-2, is DGGITQSPKYLFRKEGQNVTLSCEQNLNHDAMYWYRQDPGQGLRLIYYSQIVNDFQKGDIAEGYSVSREKKESFPLTVTSAQKNPTAFYLCASSVTGANYGYTFGSGTRLTVV.